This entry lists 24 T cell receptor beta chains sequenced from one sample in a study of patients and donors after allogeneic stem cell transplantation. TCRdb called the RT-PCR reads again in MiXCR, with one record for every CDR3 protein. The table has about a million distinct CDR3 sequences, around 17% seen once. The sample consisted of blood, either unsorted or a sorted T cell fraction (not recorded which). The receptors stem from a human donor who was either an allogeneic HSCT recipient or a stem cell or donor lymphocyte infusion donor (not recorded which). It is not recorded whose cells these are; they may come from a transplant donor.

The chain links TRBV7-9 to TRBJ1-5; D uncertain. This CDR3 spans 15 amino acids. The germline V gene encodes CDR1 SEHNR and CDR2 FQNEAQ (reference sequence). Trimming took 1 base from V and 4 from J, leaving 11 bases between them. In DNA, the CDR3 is TGTGCCAGCAGCTTAGACGCTCTGCCGAATCAGCCCCAGCATTTT. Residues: CASSLDALPNQPQHF.

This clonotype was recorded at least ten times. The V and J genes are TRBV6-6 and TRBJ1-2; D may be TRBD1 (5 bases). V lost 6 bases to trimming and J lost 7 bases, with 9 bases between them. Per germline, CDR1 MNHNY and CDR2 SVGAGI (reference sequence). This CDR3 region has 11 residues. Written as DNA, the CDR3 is TGTGCCAGCAGCGGGAGGGGTGGCTACACCTTC. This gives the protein CASSGRGGYTF.

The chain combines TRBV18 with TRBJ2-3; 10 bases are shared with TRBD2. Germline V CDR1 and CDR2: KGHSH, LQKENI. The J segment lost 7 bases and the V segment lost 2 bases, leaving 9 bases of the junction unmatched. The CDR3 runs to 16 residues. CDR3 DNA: TGTGCCAGCTCACCAATAGCTCTAGCGGGAGCCAATACGCAGTATTTT. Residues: CASSPIALAGANTQYF.

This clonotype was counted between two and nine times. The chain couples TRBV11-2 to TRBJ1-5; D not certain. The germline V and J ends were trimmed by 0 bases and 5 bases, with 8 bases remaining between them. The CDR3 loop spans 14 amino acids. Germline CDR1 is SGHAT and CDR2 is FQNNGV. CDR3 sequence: CASSLDAEDQPQHF. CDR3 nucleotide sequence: TGTGCCAGCAGCTTAGATGCGGAAGATCAGCCCCAGCATTTT.

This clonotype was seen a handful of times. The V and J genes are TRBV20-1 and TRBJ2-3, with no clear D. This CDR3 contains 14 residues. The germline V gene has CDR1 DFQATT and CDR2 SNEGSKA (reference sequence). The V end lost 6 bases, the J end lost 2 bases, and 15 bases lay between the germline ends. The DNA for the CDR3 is TGCAGTGCAATGGACCGCCAGCCCACAGATACGCAGTATTTT. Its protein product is CSAMDRQPTDTQYF.

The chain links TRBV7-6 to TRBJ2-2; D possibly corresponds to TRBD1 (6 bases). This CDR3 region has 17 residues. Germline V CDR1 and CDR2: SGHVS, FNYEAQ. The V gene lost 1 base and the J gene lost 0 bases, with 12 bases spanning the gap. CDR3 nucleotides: TGTGCCAGCAGCTTAGAAGGGGGTAGCGCGAACACCGGGGAGCTGTTTTTT. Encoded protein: CASSLEGGSANTGELFF.

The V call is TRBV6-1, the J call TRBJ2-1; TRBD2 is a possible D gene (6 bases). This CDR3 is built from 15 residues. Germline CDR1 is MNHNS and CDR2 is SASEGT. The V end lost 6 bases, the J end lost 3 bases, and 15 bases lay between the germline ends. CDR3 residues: CASRNRESIYNEQFF. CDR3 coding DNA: TGTGCCAGCAGAAACCGGGAGTCCATCTACAATGAGCAGTTCTTC.

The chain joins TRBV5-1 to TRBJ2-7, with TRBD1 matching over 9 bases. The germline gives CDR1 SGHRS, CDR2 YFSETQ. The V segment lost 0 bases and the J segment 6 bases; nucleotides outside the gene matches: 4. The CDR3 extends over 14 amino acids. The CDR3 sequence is CASSLANRGLEQYF. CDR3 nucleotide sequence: TGCGCCAGCAGCTTGGCGAACAGGGGGCTCGAGCAGTACTTC.

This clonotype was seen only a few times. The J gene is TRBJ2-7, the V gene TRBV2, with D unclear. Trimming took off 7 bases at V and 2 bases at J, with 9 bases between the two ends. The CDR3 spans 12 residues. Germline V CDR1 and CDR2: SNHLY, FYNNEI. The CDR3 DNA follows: TGTGCCAGCACCCTTTTCGCCTACGAGCAGTACTTC. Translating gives CASTLFAYEQYF.

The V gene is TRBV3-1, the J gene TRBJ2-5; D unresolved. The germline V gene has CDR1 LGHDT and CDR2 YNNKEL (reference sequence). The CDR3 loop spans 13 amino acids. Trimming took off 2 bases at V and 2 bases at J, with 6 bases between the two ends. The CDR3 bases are TGTGCCAGCAGCCAACGAGAGCAAGAGACCCAGTACTTC. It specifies CASSQREQETQYF.

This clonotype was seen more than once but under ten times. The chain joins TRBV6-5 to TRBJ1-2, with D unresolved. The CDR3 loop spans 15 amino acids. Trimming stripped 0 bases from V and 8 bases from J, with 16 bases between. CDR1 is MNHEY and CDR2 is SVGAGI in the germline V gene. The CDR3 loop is CASSYSAAAAGGYTF. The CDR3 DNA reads TGTGCCAGCAGTTACTCGGCAGCCGCTGCGGGGGGCTACACCTTC.

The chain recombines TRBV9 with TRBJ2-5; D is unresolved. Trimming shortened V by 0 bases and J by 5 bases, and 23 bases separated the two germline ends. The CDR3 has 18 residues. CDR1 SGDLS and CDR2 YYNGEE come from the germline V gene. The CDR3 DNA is TGTGCCAGCAGCGTAGGCGCTTCCAAGCTCCCGTTTACGGAGACCCAGTACTTC. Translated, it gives CASSVGASKLPFTETQYF.

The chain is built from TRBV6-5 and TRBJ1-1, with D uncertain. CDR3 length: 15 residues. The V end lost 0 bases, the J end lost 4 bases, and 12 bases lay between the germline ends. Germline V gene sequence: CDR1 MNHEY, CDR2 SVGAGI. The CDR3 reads CASSYSRPGSTEAFF. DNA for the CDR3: TGTGCCAGCAGTTACTCCCGTCCGGGGAGCACTGAAGCTTTCTTT.

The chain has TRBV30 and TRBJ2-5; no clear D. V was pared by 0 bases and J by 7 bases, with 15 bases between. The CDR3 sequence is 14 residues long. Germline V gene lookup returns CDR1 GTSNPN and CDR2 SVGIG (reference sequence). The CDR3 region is CAWSVLKLTGTQYF. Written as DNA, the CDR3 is TGTGCCTGGAGTGTACTGAAGCTAACCGGGACCCAGTACTTC.

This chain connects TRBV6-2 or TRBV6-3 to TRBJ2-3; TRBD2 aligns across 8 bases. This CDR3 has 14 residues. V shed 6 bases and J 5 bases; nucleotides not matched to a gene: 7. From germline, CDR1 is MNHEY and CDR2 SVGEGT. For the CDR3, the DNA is TGTGCCAGCAGAACTTTAGCGGGGCGAGATACGCAGTATTTT. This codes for CASRTLAGRDTQYF.

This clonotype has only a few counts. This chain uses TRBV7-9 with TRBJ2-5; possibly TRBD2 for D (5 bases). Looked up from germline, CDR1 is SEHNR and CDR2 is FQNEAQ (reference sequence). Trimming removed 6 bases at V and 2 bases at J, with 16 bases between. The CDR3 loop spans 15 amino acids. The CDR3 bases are TGTGCCAGCAGTCGGGCTGATGGAGGACAAGAGACCCAGTACTTC. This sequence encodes CASSRADGGQETQYF.

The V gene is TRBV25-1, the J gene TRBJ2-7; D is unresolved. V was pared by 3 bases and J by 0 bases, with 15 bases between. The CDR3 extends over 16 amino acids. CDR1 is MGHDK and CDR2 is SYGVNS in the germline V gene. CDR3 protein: CASSEPPPRGSYEQYF. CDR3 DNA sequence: TGTGCCAGCAGTGAGCCCCCTCCTAGAGGCTCCTACGAGCAGTACTTC.

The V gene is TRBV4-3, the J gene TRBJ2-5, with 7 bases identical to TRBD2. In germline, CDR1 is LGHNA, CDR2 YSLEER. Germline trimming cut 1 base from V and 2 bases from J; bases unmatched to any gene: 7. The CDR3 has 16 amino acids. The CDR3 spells CASSQVPAGPQETQYF. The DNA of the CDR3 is TGCGCCAGCAGCCAAGTCCCAGCGGGGCCGCAAGAGACCCAGTACTTC.

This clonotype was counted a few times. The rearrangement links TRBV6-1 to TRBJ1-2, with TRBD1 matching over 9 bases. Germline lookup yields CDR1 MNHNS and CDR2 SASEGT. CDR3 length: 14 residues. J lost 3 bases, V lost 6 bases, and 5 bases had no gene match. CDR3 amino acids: CASRLTGGDYGYTF. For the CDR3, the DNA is TGTGCCAGCAGACTCACAGGGGGCGACTATGGCTACACCTTC.

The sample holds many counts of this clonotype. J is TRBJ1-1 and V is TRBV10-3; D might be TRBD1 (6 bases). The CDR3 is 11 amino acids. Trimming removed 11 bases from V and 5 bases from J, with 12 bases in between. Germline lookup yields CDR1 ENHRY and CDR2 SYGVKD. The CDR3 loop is CASTGRTEAFF. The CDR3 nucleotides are TGTGCCTCTACAGGGAGGACTGAAGCTTTCTTT.

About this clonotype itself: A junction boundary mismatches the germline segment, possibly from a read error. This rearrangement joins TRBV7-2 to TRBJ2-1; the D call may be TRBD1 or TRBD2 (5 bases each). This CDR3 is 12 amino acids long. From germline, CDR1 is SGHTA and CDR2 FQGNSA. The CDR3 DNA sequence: TGTGCCAGCAGCTTAGCGGTCCGAGGGGAGCTCTTC. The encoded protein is CASSLAVRGELF.

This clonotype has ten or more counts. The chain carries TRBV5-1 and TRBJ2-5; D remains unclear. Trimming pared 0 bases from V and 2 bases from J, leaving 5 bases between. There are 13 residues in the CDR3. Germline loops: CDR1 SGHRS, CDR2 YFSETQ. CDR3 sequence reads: CASSLVQQETQYF. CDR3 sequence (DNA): TGCGCCAGCAGCTTGGTTCAGCAAGAGACCCAGTACTTC.

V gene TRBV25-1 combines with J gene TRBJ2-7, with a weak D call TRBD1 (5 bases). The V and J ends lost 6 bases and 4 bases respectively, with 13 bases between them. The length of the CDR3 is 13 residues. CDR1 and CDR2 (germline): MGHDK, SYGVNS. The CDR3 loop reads CASRTDEVYEQYF. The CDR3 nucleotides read TGTGCCAGCAGGACAGACGAGGTTTACGAGCAGTACTTC.

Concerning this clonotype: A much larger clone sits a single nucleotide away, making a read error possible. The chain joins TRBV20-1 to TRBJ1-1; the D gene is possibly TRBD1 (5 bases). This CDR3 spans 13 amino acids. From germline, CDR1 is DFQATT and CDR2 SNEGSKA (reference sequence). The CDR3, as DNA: TGCAGTGCTGTGACGCAGGGTCGCACTGAAGTTTTCTTT. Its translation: CSAVTQGRTEVFF.